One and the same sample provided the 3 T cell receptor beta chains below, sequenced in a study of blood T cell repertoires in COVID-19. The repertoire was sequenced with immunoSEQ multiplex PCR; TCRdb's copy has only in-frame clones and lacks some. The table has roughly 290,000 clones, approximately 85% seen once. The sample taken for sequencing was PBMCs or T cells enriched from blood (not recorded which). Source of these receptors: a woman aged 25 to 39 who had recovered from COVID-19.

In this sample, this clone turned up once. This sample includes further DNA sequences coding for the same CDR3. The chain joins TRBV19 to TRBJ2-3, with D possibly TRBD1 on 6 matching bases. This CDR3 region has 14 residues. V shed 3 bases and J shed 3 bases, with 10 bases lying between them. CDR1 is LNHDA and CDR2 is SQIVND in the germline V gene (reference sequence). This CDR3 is CASSIQGSTDTQYF. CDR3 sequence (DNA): TGTGCCAGTAGTATTCAGGGGTCTACAGATACGCAGTATTTT. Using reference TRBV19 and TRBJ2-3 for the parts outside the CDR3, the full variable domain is DGGITQSPKYLFRKEGQNVTLSCEQNLNHDAMYWYRQDPGQGLRLIYYSQIVNDFQKGDIAEGYSVSREKKESFPLTVTSAQKNPTAFYLCASSIQGSTDTQYFGPGTRLTVL.

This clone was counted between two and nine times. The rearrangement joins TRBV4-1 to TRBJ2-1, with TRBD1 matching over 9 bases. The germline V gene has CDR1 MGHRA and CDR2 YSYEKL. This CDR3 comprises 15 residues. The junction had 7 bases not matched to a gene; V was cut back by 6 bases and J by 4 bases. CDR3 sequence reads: CASRHYGTGYNEQFF. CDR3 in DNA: TGCGCCAGCAGACATTATGGGACAGGGTACAATGAGCAGTTCTTC.

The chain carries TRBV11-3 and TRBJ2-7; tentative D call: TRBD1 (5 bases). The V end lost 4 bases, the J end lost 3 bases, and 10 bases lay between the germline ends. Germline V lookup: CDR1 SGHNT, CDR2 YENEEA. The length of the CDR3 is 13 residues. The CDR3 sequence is CASSSDTGYEQYF. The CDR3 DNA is TGTGCCAGCAGCTCGGACACAGGCTACGAGCAGTACTTC.